These T cell receptor beta chains were read from a single sample in a study of T-cell reconstitution after alpha-beta-depleted transplantation in children. Using its own MiXCR run on the PCR reads, TCRdb lists one record per CDR3 protein. This sample yields approximately 230,000 distinct CDR3 sequences, of which 20% to 30% are seen a single time; 4.5% to 5.5% belongs to the top ten. The sample was PBMCs, mostly from graft donor cells, taken 360 days after TCRalphabeta/CD19-depleted stem cell transplant. Receptors originate from a female patient aged 2-10 years who had a stem cell transplant for congenital amegakaryocytic thrombocytopenia, so the T cells may come from the graft donor. Both conserved end residues are part of each CDR3. The order of the fields is J gene, D gene, V gene, clone size, CDR3 DNA, CDR3 protein. The D gene is left open where the match is weak. The listing skips clone size in some rows; elsewhere it reads once, few, many or a size class.

J: TRBJ2-2
D: -
V: TRBV28
size: many
DNA: TGTGCCAGCAGTCAAATCGACAGAGGCGCCTACACCGGGGAGCTGTTTTTT
CDR3: CASSQIDRGAYTGELFF

J: TRBJ1-3
D: -
V: TRBV12-3/TRBV12-4
size: few
DNA: TGTGCCAGCAGATTCCAAGGGATCTCTGGAAACACCATATATTTT
CDR3: CASRFQGISGNTIYF

J: TRBJ2-2
D: -
V: TRBV15
size: -
DNA: TGTGCCACCAGCATAAGACTAGTCGGGGAGCTGTTTTTT
CDR3: CATSIRLVGELFF

J: TRBJ2-7
D: TRBD2
V: TRBV5-1
size: few
DNA: TGCGCCAGCAGCCTCGGACTAGCGGGATTCGCCGAGCAGTACTTC
CDR3: CASSLGLAGFAEQYF

J: TRBJ1-1
D: -
V: TRBV12-3/TRBV12-4
size: many
DNA: TGTGCCAGCAGTTCGAGGGCAGGGGAGGGTTTCTTT
CDR3: CASSSRAGEGFF

J: TRBJ2-1
D: -
V: TRBV20-1
size: -
DNA: TGCAGTGCTAGAGGGGGTTATGAGCAGTTCTTC
CDR3: CSARGGYEQFF

J: TRBJ2-5
D: -
V: TRBV18
size: -
DNA: TGTGCCAGCTCACCCCCGGCACACCAAGAGACCCAGTACTTC
CDR3: CASSPPAHQETQYF

J: TRBJ2-1
D: TRBD1
V: TRBV7-9
size: -
DNA: TGTGCCAGCAGCTTGGGACAGGGAAAAATCCACAATGAGCAGTTCTTC
CDR3: CASSLGQGKIHNEQFF

J: TRBJ2-7
D: TRBD1
V: TRBV28
size: -
DNA: TGTGCCAGCAGTCGGGGGACAGGGGGCACCTACGAGCAGTACTTC
CDR3: CASSRGTGGTYEQYF

J: TRBJ2-4
D: -
V: TRBV30
size: once
DNA: TGTGCCTGGGACGGAGCTCAGACCAAAAACATTCAGTACTTC
CDR3: CAWDGAQTKNIQYF

J: TRBJ2-1
D: TRBD2
V: TRBV10-3
size: few
DNA: TGTGCCATCAGTGAGCTTATTCGGTTCGAGCGGGAGAGGAGCTCCTACAATGAGCAGTTCTTC
CDR3: CAISELIRFERERSSYNEQFF

J: TRBJ2-1
D: -
V: TRBV5-1
size: -
DNA: TGCGCCAGCAGCTTGGTGGTCAGGTGGTCCTACAATGAGCAGTTCTTC
CDR3: CASSLVVRWSYNEQFF

J: TRBJ2-6
D: -
V: TRBV12-3/TRBV12-4
size: few
DNA: TGTGCCAGCACCGTAGGGGGTTCGGGGGCCAACGTCCTGACTTTC
CDR3: CASTVGGSGANVLTF

J: TRBJ1-3
D: -
V: TRBV11-2
size: -
DNA: TGTGCCAGCAGAGGGGTAGGAAACACCATATATTTT
CDR3: CASRGVGNTIYF

J: TRBJ1-5
D: -
V: TRBV24-1
size: -
DNA: TGTGCCACCAGTGATACCAGACAGGCCAATCAGCCCCAGCATTTT
CDR3: CATSDTRQANQPQHF

J: TRBJ2-3
D: TRBD1
V: TRBV6-5
size: once
DNA: TGTGCCAGCAGTTACACCGGGACAGGGGGCCCCGATACGCAGTATTTT
CDR3: CASSYTGTGGPDTQYF

J: TRBJ1-2
D: -
V: TRBV28
size: -
DNA: TGTGCCAGCAGTTTATTATCGGTCGAGCGGCGAGGCGATGGCTACACCTTC
CDR3: CASSLLSVERRGDGYTF

J: TRBJ2-2
D: -
V: TRBV4-1
size: -
DNA: TGCGCCAGCAGCCAAGTTGGGCTAGTTGAAACCGGGGAGCTGTTTTTT
CDR3: CASSQVGLVETGELFF

J: TRBJ2-1
D: -
V: TRBV29-1
size: few
DNA: TGCAGCGTTGAAGCCCGATACAATGAGCAGTTCTTC
CDR3: CSVEARYNEQFF

J: TRBJ2-2
D: TRBD2
V: TRBV10-3
size: -
DNA: TGTGCCTCGGGCGGGAGGCCCACCGGGGAGCTGTTTTTT
CDR3: CASGGRPTGELFF

J: TRBJ2-1
D: -
V: TRBV6-1
size: -
DNA: TGTGCCAGCAGGCTGACGGGGCACGGTGAGCAGTTCTTC
CDR3: CASRLTGHGEQFF

J: TRBJ1-1
D: -
V: TRBV29-1
size: few
DNA: TGCAGCCTGGGAGACCGGACCACTGAAGCTTTCTTT
CDR3: CSLGDRTTEAFF

J: TRBJ1-2
D: -
V: TRBV6-2/TRBV6-3
size: few
DNA: TGTGCCAGCAGCGGGCCGCCGGACGTCTATGGCTACACCTTC
CDR3: CASSGPPDVYGYTF

J: TRBJ2-7
D: TRBD1
V: TRBV28
size: -
DNA: TGTGCCAGCAGATCAGACAGGGAACGAATCTACGAGCAGTACTTC
CDR3: CASRSDRERIYEQYF

J: TRBJ2-7
D: TRBD1
V: TRBV28
size: few
DNA: TGTGCCAGCAGTCCGGTTACAGGGGGCTACGAGCAGTACTTC
CDR3: CASSPVTGGYEQYF

J: TRBJ2-4
D: -
V: TRBV11-2
size: -
DNA: TGTGCCAGCAGCTTAGAAAAGCGCAACATTCAGTACTTC
CDR3: CASSLEKRNIQYF

J: TRBJ1-2
D: TRBD1
V: TRBV4-2
size: few
DNA: TGTGCCAGCAGCCAGGGGCCCCGGGACAGGACCTATGGCTACACCTTC
CDR3: CASSQGPRDRTYGYTF

J: TRBJ1-4
D: -
V: TRBV28
size: -
DNA: TGTGCCAGCAGTTTCGTCGGCCCCGGAGGAGAAAAACTGTTTTTT
CDR3: CASSFVGPGGEKLFF

J: TRBJ2-1
D: TRBD2
V: TRBV3-1
size: -
DNA: TGTGCCAGCAGCCACAGGCCGGGGGGGCCCAATGAGCAGTTCTTC
CDR3: CASSHRPGGPNEQFF

J: TRBJ2-3
D: TRBD2
V: TRBV5-1
size: few
DNA: TGCGCCAGCAGAAGACCGGGACTAGCAGATAGCACAGATACGCAGTATTTT
CDR3: CASRRPGLADSTDTQYF

J: TRBJ2-5
D: -
V: TRBV28
size: few
DNA: TGTGCCAGCAGTTTTGCTGACGCCTTTGGAGGGGAGACCCAGTACTTC
CDR3: CASSFADAFGGETQYF

J: TRBJ2-5
D: TRBD2
V: TRBV24-1
size: few
DNA: TGTGCCACCGCAGTCGGCGGGAGGGCCTCAGAGACCCAGTACTTC
CDR3: CATAVGGRASETQYF